The subject of this entry is one TCR beta chain. The data are from a study of blood T cell repertoires in COVID-19. Looking at the study overall: The United States, Italy and Spain were the sources of the acute and convalescent COVID-19 samples. T cells, B-cell-depleted T cells, or PBMCs supplied cDNA or gDNA.

Trimming cost V 0 bases and J 3 bases, with 9 bases left between them. This CDR3 is built from 14 residues. The V gene's germline CDR1 is SGHDT and CDR2 YYEEEE. Study processing details: Reference gene primer amplification gave estimated nucleated cell counts. Sequenced by immunoSEQ multiplex PCR; TCRdb stores in-frame clones only, minus some. The V and J calls and clone size are taken from that table; D and trimming were inferred from the DNA. Of under 200,000 clones in the sample, roughly 75% were seen once. The clonotype originates from a man between 65 and 80 years old with active or convalescent COVID-19. The sequenced sample consisted of peripheral blood. The genes are TRBV5-6 and TRBJ1-2; D call uncertain. The CDR3 reads CASSLAGFDYGYTF. CDR3 DNA sequence: TGTGCCAGCAGCTTGGCAGGTTTCGACTATGGCTACACCTTC.